This T cell receptor beta chain was profiled in a study of blood T cell repertoires in COVID-19. Study overall: From T cells, B-cell-depleted T cells, or PBMCs came the material, which was cDNA or gDNA.

Original handling: Nucleated cell counts were estimated from reference gene primer amplification. Assay: immunoSEQ multiplex PCR; the TCRdb copy retains only in-frame clones and omits some. The DNA gave D and trimming, while V, J and clone size come from that table. The profile shows 200,000 to 300,000 clones, roughly 87% of them singletons. V gave up 5 bases and J gave up 3 bases; unmatched junction bases: 4. Germline assignment: CDR1 SEHNR and CDR2 FQNEAQ (reference sequence). The CDR3 runs 15 residues. The sample consisted of peripheral blood. The chain has TRBV7-9 and TRBJ1-3, with TRBD1 matching 10 bases. This TCR derives from a man aged 18 to 29 with active or convalescent COVID-19. CDR3 protein: CASSPGQGIGNTIYF. The CDR3 nucleotides read TGTGCCAGCAGCCCGGGACAGGGGATTGGAAACACCATATATTTT.